The 15 T cell receptor beta chains below come from one sample, sequenced in a study of T cells in localized non-small cell lung cancer. Here immunoSEQ multiplex PCR was the method, and the copy in TCRdb shows in-frame clones only, minus some. This sample has over 950 clones, with about two fifths found just once. Here the sequenced sample was lung tumor tissue, taken before any cancer treatment. Receptor source: a woman aged 35 to 70 with stage I lung adenocarcinoma.

The chain employs TRBV10-2 and TRBJ2-3; 10 bases agree with TRBD2. The CDR3 extends over 17 amino acids. V lost 2 bases and J lost 2; bases outside the gene matches: 7. Germline-derived CDR1 and CDR2 are WSHSY and SAAADI. The CDR3 coding sequence is TGCGCCAGCAGTGAGCCTACTAGCGGGACCTACACAGATACGCAGTATTTT. Protein product: CASSEPTSGTYTDTQYF.

The genes are TRBV14 and TRBJ2-7, with D tentatively TRBD2 (5 bases). Trimming removed 2 bases at V and 8 bases at J, with 10 bases between. The CDR3 runs 12 residues. Germline CDR1 reads SGHDN; CDR2 reads FVKESK. CDR3 DNA: TGTGCCAGCAGCCAACTTCCCGGGAAGCAGTACTTC. It translates to CASSQLPGKQYF.

This clone was seen just once. This rearrangement joins TRBV19 to TRBJ2-3, with 7 bases lining up with TRBD2. Trimming at V came to 4 bases and at J to 3 bases, leaving 1 base not matched to a gene. This CDR3 spans 13 amino acids. Germline assignment: CDR1 LNHDA and CDR2 SQIVND (reference sequence). The CDR3 is CASSRGGTDTQYF. CDR3 nucleotides: TGTGCCAGTAGTAGGGGGGGAACAGATACGCAGTATTTT.

The chain has TRBV19 and TRBJ2-1, with TRBD2 matching 9 bases. Germline-derived CDR1 and CDR2 are LNHDA and SQIVND (reference sequence). This CDR3 region has 13 residues. The trim removed 9 bases at V and 2 bases at J, leaving 2 bases unmatched. CDR3: CASSGGPYNEQFF. The CDR3 nucleotides read TGTGCCAGCAGCGGGGGGCCCTACAATGAGCAGTTCTTC.

This clone is large (0.1 to 1%) within its sample. The V and J genes are TRBV6-8 and TRBJ2-1; TRBD2 matches at 11 bases. Per the germline V gene, CDR1 is MNHGY and CDR2 is SAAAGT. This CDR3 comprises 13 residues. The V gene end was trimmed by 5 bases and the J gene end by 7 bases; junction bases not matched to a gene: 1. CDR3 sequence reads: CASSRLAGNEQFF. DNA for the CDR3: TGTGCCAGCAGTAGACTAGCGGGGAATGAGCAGTTCTTC.

A few counts support this clone. The chain joins TRBV9 to TRBJ1-1, with TRBD1 matching over 8 bases. This CDR3 is 15 amino acids long. Trimming removed 3 bases from V and 6 bases from J; junction bases left unmatched: 10. CDR1 is SGDLS, CDR2 YYNGEE, per germline. The chain's CDR3 is CASSAVQGAQAEAFF. The CDR3 nucleotides read TGTGCCAGCAGCGCTGTTCAGGGGGCGCAGGCTGAAGCTTTCTTT.

This chain uses TRBV19 with TRBJ1-2; 9 bases are a match to TRBD1. Germline V gene sequence: CDR1 LNHDA, CDR2 SQIVND (reference sequence). Unmatched junction bases numbered 5, after V lost 3 bases and J lost 0 bases. This CDR3 has 16 residues. The CDR3 loop reads CASSMGGQGSNYGYTF. The CDR3 DNA is TGTGCCAGTAGTATGGGGGGACAGGGTTCTAACTATGGCTACACCTTC.

J is TRBJ2-7 and V is TRBV6-1, with D uncertain. Germline V CDR1 and CDR2: MNHNS, SASEGT. The CDR3 loop spans 14 amino acids. Trimming removed 1 base from V and 6 bases from J, with 13 bases in between. CDR3 residues: CASSEGRQSGEQYF. The CDR3 DNA follows: TGTGCCAGCAGTGAAGGCCGGCAGTCGGGCGAGCAGTACTTC.

The chain has TRBV11-3 and TRBJ2-1; D remains ambiguous. This CDR3 has 15 residues. V lost 5 bases to trimming and J lost 4 bases, with 15 bases between them. Per the germline V gene, CDR1 is SGHNT and CDR2 is YENEEA. The CDR3 nucleotides read TGTGCCAGCAGCCCCCGGCGAAGCGAGTACAATGAGCAGTTCTTC. Encoded protein: CASSPRRSEYNEQFF.

This clone was detected only a few times. This sequence joins TRBV19 and TRBJ1-4, with TRBD1 identical over 7 bases. This CDR3 has 15 residues. Germline V CDR1 and CDR2: LNHDA, SQIVND (reference sequence). J lost 0 bases, V lost 4 bases, and 2 bases had no gene match. The CDR3 sequence is CASSTGTATNEKLFF. CDR3 DNA: TGTGCCAGTAGTACCGGGACAGCAACTAATGAAAAACTGTTTTTT.

The V gene is TRBV18, the J gene TRBJ1-4, with D perhaps matching TRBD1 (5 bases). CDR1 is KGHSH, CDR2 LQKENI, per germline. The CDR3 contains 13 residues. The V and J ends lost 2 bases and 6 bases respectively, with 7 bases between them. The CDR3 sequence: CASSPGTDEKLFF. The CDR3 DNA is TGTGCCAGCTCACCAGGGACGGATGAAAAACTGTTTTTT.

The genes are TRBV6-8 and TRBJ2-7; 8 bases fit TRBD2. The germline CDR1 and CDR2 sequences are MNHGY and SAAAGT. This CDR3 is 15 amino acids long. Germline trimming cut 2 bases from V and 0 bases from J; bases unmatched to any gene: 3. Here the CDR3 reads CASSYQREPSYEQYF. As DNA, the CDR3 is TGTGCCAGCAGTTACCAGCGGGAGCCCTCCTACGAGCAGTACTTC.

The chain is built from TRBV14 and TRBJ2-2; no reliable D call. V was shortened by 5 bases and J by 4 bases, with 14 bases between the two germline ends. Per the germline V gene, CDR1 is SGHDN and CDR2 is FVKESK. This CDR3 is 15 amino acids long. The CDR3 bases are TGTGCCAGCAGCACGTCAATCTTGCCCACCGGGGAGCTGTTTTTT. Its translation is CASSTSILPTGELFF.

This clone counts as medium-sized. DNA for the CDR3: TGTGCCAGCAGTTCAACAGGGGCCTACGAGCAGTACTTC. This sequence encodes CASSSTGAYEQYF. The V and J genes are TRBV6-8 and TRBJ2-7, with TRBD1 identical over 7 bases. CDR1 is MNHGY and CDR2 is SAAAGT in the germline V gene. CDR3 size: 13 residues. Unmatched junction bases numbered 2, after V lost 4 bases and J lost 2 bases.

V usage is TRBV6-8 and J usage is TRBJ2-5; D remains unclear. In germline, CDR1 is MNHGY, CDR2 SAAAGT. This CDR3 comprises 15 residues. The ends were cut back, 5 bases at V and 4 bases at J, with 17 bases in the middle. The CDR3 bases are TGTGCCAGCAGTGGGATAGGAGAACCAGGAGAGACCCAGTACTTC. Amino acid sequence: CASSGIGEPGETQYF.